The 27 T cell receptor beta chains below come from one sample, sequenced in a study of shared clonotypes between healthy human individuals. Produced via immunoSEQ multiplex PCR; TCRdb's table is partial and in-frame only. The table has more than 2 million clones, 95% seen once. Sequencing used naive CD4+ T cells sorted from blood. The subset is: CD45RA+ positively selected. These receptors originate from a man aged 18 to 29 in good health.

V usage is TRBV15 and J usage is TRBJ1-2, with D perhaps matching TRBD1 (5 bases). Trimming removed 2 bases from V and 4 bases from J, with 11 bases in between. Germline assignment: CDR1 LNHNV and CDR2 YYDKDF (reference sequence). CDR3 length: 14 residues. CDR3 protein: CATSRPQGSYGYTF. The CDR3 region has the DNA TGTGCCACCAGCAGACCTCAGGGCTCCTATGGCTACACCTTC.

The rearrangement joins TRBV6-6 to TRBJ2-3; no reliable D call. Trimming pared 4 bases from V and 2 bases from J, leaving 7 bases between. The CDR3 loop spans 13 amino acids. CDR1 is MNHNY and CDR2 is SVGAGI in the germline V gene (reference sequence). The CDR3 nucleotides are TGTGCCAGCAGTTTCGGCTACACAGATACGCAGTATTTT. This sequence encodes CASSFGYTDTQYF.

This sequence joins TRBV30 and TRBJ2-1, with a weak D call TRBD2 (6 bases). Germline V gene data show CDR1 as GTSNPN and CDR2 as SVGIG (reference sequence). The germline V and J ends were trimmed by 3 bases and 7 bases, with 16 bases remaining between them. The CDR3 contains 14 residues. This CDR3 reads CAWSRAEGRNEQFF. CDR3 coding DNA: TGTGCCTGGAGCCGAGCGGAGGGCCGGAATGAGCAGTTCTTC.

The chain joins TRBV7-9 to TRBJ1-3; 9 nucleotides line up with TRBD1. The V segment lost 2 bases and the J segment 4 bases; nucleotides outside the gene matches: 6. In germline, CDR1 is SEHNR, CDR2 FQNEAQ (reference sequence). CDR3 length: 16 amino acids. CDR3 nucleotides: TGTGCCAGCAGCTTAAGGCACAGGGGGCTCGGAAACACCATATATTTT. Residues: CASSLRHRGLGNTIYF.

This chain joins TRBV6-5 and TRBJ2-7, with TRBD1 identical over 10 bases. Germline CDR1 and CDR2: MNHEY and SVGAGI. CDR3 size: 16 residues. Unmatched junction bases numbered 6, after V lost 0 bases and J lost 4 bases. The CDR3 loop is CASSYSGTGAKYEQYF. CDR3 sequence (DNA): TGTGCCAGCAGTTACTCGGGGACAGGGGCTAAGTACGAGCAGTACTTC.

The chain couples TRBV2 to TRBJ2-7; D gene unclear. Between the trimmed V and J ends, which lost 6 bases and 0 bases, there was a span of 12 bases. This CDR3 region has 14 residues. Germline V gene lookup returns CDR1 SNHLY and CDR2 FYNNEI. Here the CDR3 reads CASSFFLSSYEQYF. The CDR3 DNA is TGTGCCAGCAGCTTTTTTCTTAGCTCCTACGAGCAGTACTTC.

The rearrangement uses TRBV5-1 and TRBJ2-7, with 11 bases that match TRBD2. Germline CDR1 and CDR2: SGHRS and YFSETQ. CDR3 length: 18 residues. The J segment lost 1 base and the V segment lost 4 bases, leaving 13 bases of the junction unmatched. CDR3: CASSLRPPTSGTSYEQYF. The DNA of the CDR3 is TGCGCCAGCAGCCTCAGGCCCCCGACTAGCGGGACGTCCTACGAGCAGTACTTC.

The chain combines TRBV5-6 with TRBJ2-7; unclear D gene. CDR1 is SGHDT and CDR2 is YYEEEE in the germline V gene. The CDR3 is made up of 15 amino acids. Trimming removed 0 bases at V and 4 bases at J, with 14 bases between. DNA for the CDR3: TGTGCCAGCAGCTTGGACAGCCTCCCCTCGTACGAGCAGTACTTC. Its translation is CASSLDSLPSYEQYF.

The CDR3 loop reads CASSRGNSNQPQHF. The CDR3 DNA reads as TGTGCCAGCAGTCGAGGGAATAGCAATCAGCCCCAGCATTTT. The chain recombines TRBV6-5 with TRBJ1-5; D is unresolved. This CDR3 is 14 amino acids long. V was trimmed by 5 bases and J by 0 bases, leaving 8 bases between them. Germline V CDR1 and CDR2: MNHEY, SVGAGI.

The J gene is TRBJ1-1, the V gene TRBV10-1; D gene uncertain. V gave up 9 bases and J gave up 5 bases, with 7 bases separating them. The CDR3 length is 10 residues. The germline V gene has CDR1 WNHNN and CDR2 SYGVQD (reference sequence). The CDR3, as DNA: TGCGCCAGTCTAGTAACTGAAGCTTTCTTT. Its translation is CASLVTEAFF.

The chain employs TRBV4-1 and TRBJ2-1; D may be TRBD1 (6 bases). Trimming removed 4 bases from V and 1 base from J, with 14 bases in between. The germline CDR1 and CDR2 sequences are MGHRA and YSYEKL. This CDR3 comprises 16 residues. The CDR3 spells CASSPLGQTSYNEQFF. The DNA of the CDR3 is TGCGCCAGCAGCCCCCTTGGACAGACTTCCTACAATGAGCAGTTCTTC.

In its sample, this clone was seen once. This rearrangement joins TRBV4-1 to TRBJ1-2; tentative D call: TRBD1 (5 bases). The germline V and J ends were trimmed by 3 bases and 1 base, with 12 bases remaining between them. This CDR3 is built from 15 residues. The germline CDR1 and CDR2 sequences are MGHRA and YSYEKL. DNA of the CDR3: TGCGCCAGCAGCCAGGATAGGGGATTTAACTATGGCTACACCTTC. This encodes CASSQDRGFNYGYTF.

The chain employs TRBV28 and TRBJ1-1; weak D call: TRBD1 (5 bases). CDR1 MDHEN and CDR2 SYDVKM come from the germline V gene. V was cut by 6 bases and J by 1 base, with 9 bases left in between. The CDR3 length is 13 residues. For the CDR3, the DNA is TGTGCCAGCAGGACCGACAGGAACACTGAAGCTTTCTTT. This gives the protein CASRTDRNTEAFF.

The CDR3 DNA is TGTGCCAGACTGGAGGGGGCGGGACTTGGCTACACCTTC. It specifies CARLEGAGLGYTF. The chain couples TRBV28 to TRBJ1-2; 7 bases are shared with TRBD1. The CDR3 is 13 residues long. V shed 9 bases and J 7 bases; nucleotides not matched to a gene: 11. Germline loops: CDR1 MDHEN, CDR2 SYDVKM.

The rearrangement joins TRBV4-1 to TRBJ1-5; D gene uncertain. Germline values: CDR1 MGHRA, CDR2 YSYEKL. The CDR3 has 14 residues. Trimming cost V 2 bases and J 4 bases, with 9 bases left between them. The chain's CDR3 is CASSQQSANQPQHF. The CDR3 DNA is TGCGCCAGCAGCCAACAGTCAGCAAATCAGCCCCAGCATTTT.

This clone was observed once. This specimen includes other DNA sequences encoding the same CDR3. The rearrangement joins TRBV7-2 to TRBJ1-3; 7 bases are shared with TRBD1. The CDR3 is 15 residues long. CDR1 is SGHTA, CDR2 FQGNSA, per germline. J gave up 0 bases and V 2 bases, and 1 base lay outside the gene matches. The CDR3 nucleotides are TGTGCCAGCAGCTTATCAGGGGGCTCTGGAAACACCATATATTTT. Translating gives CASSLSGGSGNTIYF.

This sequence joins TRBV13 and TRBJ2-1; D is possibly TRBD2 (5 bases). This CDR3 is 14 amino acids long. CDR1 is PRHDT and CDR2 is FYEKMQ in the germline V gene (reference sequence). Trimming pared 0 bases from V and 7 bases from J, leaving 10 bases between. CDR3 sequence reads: CASSLGAPGNEQFF. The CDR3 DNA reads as TGTGCCAGCAGCTTAGGGGCCCCGGGGAATGAGCAGTTCTTC.

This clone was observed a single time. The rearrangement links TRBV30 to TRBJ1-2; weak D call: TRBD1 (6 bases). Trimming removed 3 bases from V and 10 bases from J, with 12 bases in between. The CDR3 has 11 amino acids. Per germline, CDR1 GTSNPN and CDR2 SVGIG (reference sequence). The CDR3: CAWRQGKDYTF. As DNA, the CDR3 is TGTGCCTGGAGACAGGGTAAAGACTACACCTTC.

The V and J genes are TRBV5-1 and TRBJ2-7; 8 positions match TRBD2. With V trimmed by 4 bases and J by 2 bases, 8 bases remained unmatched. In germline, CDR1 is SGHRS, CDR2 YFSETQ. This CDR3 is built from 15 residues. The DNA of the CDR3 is TGCGCCAGCAGCCCCTTGGGTAGCGGGACCTACGAGCAGTACTTC. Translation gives CASSPLGSGTYEQYF.

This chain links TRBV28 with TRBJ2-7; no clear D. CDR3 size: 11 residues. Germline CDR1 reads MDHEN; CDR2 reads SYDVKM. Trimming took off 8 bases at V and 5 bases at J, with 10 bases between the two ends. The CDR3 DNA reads TGTGCCAGCGGGGTATTGGACGAGCAGTACTTC. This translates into CASGVLDEQYF.

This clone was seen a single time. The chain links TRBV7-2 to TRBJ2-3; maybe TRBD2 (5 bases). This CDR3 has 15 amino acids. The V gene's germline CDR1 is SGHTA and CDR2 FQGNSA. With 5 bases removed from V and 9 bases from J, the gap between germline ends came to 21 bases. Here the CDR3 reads CASSPGNSAMGTQYF. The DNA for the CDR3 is TGTGCCAGCAGCCCGGGGAACTCCGCAATGGGGACGCAGTATTTT. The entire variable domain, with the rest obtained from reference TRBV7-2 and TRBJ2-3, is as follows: GAGVSQSPSNKVTEKGKDVELRCDPISGHTALYWYRQSLGQGLEFLIYFQGNSAPDKSGLPSDRFSAERTGGSVSTLTIQRTQQEDSAVYLCASSPGNSAMGTQYFGPGTRLTVL.

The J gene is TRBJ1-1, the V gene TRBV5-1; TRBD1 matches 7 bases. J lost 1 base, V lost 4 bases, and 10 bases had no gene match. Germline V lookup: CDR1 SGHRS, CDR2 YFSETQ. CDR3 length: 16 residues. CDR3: CASSPRGGNENTEAFF. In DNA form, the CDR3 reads TGCGCCAGCAGCCCCAGGGGGGGGAACGAGAACACTGAAGCTTTCTTT.

CDR3 amino acids: CACLGTGNTEAFF. CDR3 bases: TGTGCCTGCTTAGGGACAGGGAACACTGAAGCTTTCTTT. The chain carries TRBV30 and TRBJ1-1; 8 bases line up with TRBD1. Unmatched junction bases numbered 4, after V lost 6 bases and J lost 1 base. The CDR3 length is 13 residues. CDR1 is GTSNPN and CDR2 is SVGIG in the germline V gene (reference sequence). The full variable domain, with the rest looked up from reference TRBV30 and TRBJ1-1, is SQTIHQWPATLVQPVGSPLSLECTVEGTSNPNLYWYRQAAGRGLQLLFYSVGIGQISSEVPQNLSASRPQDRQFILSSKKLLLSDSGFYLCACLGTGNTEAFFGQGTRLTVV.

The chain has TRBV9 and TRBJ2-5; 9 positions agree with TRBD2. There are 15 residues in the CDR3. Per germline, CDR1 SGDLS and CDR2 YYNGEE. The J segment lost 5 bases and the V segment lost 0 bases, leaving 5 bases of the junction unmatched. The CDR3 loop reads CASSVAGGGVETQYF. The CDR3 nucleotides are TGTGCCAGCAGCGTAGCTGGCGGGGGGGTCGAGACCCAGTACTTC.

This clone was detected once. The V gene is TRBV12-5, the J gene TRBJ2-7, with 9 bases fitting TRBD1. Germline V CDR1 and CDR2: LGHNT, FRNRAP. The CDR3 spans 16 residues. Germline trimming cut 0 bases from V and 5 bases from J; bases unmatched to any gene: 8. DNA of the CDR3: TGTGCTAGTGGTTTGGTACGGGGGACAGGGCATGACGAGCAGTACTTC. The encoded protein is CASGLVRGTGHDEQYF.

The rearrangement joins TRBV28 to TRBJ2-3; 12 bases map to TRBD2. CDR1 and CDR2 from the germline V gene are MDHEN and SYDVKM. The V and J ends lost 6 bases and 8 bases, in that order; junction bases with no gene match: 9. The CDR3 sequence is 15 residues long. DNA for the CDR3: TGTGCCAGCAGGCAAACTAGCGGGGGGTTCGGTACGCAGTATTTT. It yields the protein CASRQTSGGFGTQYF.

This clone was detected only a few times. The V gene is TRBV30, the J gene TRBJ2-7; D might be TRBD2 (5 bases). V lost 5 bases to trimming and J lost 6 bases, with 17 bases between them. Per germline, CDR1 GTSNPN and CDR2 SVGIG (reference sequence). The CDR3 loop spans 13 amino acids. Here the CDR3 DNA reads TGTGCCTGGGGGCACCCCGGGGTCGGCGAGCAGTACTTC. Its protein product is CAWGHPGVGEQYF.